This T cell receptor (beta chain) was captured in a study of molecular identifiers for immune sequencing clone quantification. The V gene end was trimmed by 0 bases and the J gene end by 6 bases; junction bases not matched to a gene: 13. The CDR3 is 18 amino acids. Germline-derived CDR1 and CDR2 are MNHNY and SVGAGI (reference sequence). MiXCR, run by TCRdb on the PCR reads, gives a single entry per CDR3 protein. Altogether about 640,000 distinct CDR3 sequences are present, approximately 20% being singletons, with the ten largest covering around 0.9%. What was sequenced was naive CD8+ T cells from blood, with Jurkat cell RNA spiked in. Subset in this sample: FACS-sorted CD8+CD4-CCR7+CD45RA+ naive T cells. The TCR comes from a human donor in good health. Some libraries in this study had Jurkat cell RNA spiked in. The V call is TRBV6-6, the J call TRBJ1-5; TRBD1 matches 8 bases. The CDR3 DNA reads as TGTGCCAGCAGTTACTCGAATGTGGACAGGGAATTTGCTCAGCCCCAGCATTTT. Translating gives CASSYSNVDREFAQPQHF.